This entry describes one T cell receptor (beta chain). Its antigen is undetermined. The sample originates from a study of PD-1 blockade in classical Hodgkin lymphoma. Points from the study as a whole: Newly diagnosed patients had baseline TCR diversity that was reportedly lower than that of healthy donors.

The sample's time point: cycle 4 day 1 (C4D1), after 6 weeks of nivolumab. Following autologous stem cell transplantation, relapse occurred in every patient, and exposure to brentuximab vedotin varied. TCRdb's table, derived via immunoSEQ multiplex PCR, lists solely in-frame clones and lacks some. Of almost 95,000 clones in the sample, 83% are singletons; the top ten hold approximately 17%. This clonotype originated in a human donor with classical Hodgkin lymphoma. The specimen comprised peripheral blood mononuclear cells (PBMCs), sampled before the fourth cycle of nivolumab.

CDR3 nucleotides: TGTGCCATCAGTGCCACGAGGGGGGGTGGGCACGAGCAGTACTTC. Protein product: CAISATRGGGHEQYF. This rearrangement joins TRBV10-3 to TRBJ2-7, with D perhaps TRBD2 (7 bases). V shed 4 bases and J shed 5 bases, with 18 bases lying between them. This CDR3 is built from 15 residues. Germline V CDR1 and CDR2: ENHRY, SYGVKD.